The 7 T cell receptor beta chains below all came from one sample that was sequenced in a study of regulatory T cells in long-lasting Graves disease. Time point indicated: persistent/refractory GD, antithyroid drugs over 5 years with positive TRAb. With RNA extracted from PBMCs as input, the TCR library was made. Building of the TCR beta libraries involved iRepertoire HTBI primers and Arm-PCR of CDR3 regions. TCRdb recomputed calls from the multiplex PCR reads with MiXCR, one row per CDR3 protein. Counted here are 600,000 to 800,000 distinct CDR3 sequences, 30% occurring once; the ten biggest clones make up about 42%. Sequenced here: peripheral blood mononuclear cells (PBMCs), sampled when the disease was refractory, from a patient treated with antithyroid drugs. Receptors were obtained from a female donor with Graves disease.

The CDR3 DNA reads TGTGCCATCAGTGAGCGGACTCTGGGGCAGCCCCAGCATTTT. Its protein product is CAISERTLGQPQHF. The V call is TRBV10-3, the J call TRBJ1-5, with no clear D. V was shortened by 2 bases and J by 7 bases, with 12 bases between the two germline ends. This CDR3 is 14 amino acids long. CDR1 and CDR2 from the germline V gene are ENHRY and SYGVKD.

This clonotype has more than one count but fewer than ten. V and J are TRBV9 and TRBJ1-2; D is possibly TRBD1 (6 bases). Trimming pared 0 bases from V and 8 bases from J, leaving 14 bases between. Germline V CDR1 and CDR2: SGDLS, YYNGEE. This CDR3 has 14 residues. The DNA of the CDR3 is TGTGCCAGCAGCGTAGCTACAATTGGGGGCGGCTACACCTTC. It specifies CASSVATIGGGYTF.

This clonotype was seen ten or more times. V gene TRBV6-9 combines with J gene TRBJ1-2; D uncertain. V lost 3 bases and J 2 bases, leaving 7 bases between the germline ends. Looked up from germline, CDR1 is MNHGY and CDR2 is SVAAGI. This CDR3 has 13 residues. The CDR3 DNA reads TGTGCCAGCAGTTACGAAGGGAACTATGGCTACACCTTC. It encodes CASSYEGNYGYTF.

The rearrangement joins TRBV11-2 to TRBJ2-1, with a possible D match to TRBD2 (6 bases). Germline CDR1 reads SGHAT; CDR2 reads FQNNGV. Trimming cost V 7 bases and J 1 base, with 17 bases left between them. This CDR3 is 16 amino acids long. The CDR3 here is CASIPFTGVSYNEQFF. The CDR3 coding sequence is TGTGCCAGCATACCCTTCACGGGAGTTTCCTACAATGAGCAGTTCTTC.

The genes are TRBV6-2 or TRBV6-3 and TRBJ2-5; no firm D call. The CDR3 totals 14 residues. The germline V gene has CDR1 MNHEY and CDR2 SVGEGT. V gave up 0 bases and J gave up 5 bases, with 10 bases separating them. CDR3 in DNA: TGTGCCAGCAGTTACTCGGTTCGTCGGGAGACCCAGTACTTC. It is translated as CASSYSVRRETQYF.

The count of this clonotype is one. The chain couples TRBV7-9 to TRBJ2-7, with TRBD2 matching 7 bases. From germline, CDR1 is SEHNR and CDR2 FQNEAQ (reference sequence). V was pared by 11 bases and J by 0 bases, with 7 bases of the junction left unmatched. The CDR3 length is 13 residues. CDR3 sequence reads: CAVLGGSSYEQYF. The CDR3 DNA follows: TGTGCCGTCTTGGGGGGGAGCTCCTACGAGCAGTACTTC.

The chain uses TRBV9 and TRBJ2-5, with TRBD2 matching 7 bases. V was clipped by 2 bases and J by 4 bases; unmatched bases: 5. The V gene's germline CDR1 is SGDLS and CDR2 YYNGEE. The CDR3 has 14 residues. CDR3 sequence (DNA): TGTGCCAGCAGCGTGGGGGGGGGAGCAGAGACCCAGTACTTC. Protein sequence: CASSVGGGAETQYF. The full variable domain, completed using reference TRBV9 and TRBJ2-5, is DSGVTQTPKHLITATGQRVTLRCSPRSGDLSVYWYQQSLDQGLQFLIQYYNGEERAKGNILERFSAQQFPDLHSELNLSSLELGDSALYFCASSVGGGAETQYFGPGTRLLVL.